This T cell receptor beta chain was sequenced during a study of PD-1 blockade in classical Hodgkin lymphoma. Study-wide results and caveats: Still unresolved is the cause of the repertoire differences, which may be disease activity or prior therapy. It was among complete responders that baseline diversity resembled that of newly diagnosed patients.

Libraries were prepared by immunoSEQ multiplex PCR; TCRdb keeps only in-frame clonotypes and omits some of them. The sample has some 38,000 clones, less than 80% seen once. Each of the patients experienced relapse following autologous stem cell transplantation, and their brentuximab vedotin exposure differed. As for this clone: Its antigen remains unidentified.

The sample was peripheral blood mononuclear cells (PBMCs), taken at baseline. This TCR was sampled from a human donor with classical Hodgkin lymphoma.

The DNA for the CDR3 is TGTGCCAGCAGTCCAAGGGGACAGGGGTTGGGCTACACCTTC. Its translation: CASSPRGQGLGYTF. The V gene is TRBV9, the J gene TRBJ1-2; 10 nucleotides match TRBD1. The CDR3 runs 14 residues. After removal of 5 bases from V and 8 bases from J, the junction contained 9 bases not matched to a gene. The germline V gene has CDR1 SGDLS and CDR2 YYNGEE.